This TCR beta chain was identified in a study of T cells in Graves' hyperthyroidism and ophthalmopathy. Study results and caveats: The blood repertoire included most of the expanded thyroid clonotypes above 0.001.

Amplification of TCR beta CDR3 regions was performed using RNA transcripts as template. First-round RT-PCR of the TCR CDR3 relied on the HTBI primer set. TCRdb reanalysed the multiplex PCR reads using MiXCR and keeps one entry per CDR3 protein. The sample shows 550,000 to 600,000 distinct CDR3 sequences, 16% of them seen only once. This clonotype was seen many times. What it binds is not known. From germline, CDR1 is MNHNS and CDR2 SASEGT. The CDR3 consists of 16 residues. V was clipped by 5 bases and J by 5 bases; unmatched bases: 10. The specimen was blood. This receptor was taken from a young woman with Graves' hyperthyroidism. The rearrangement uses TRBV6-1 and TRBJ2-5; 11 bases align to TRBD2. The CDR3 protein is CASSPRLAGQGETQYF. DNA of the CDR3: TGTGCCAGCAGTCCTCGACTAGCGGGGCAGGGGGAGACCCAGTACTTC.